Listed below are T cell receptor beta chains from one sample, sequenced in a study of cytomegalovirus exposure and HLA in healthy donors. Repertoires were generated with immunoSEQ multiplex PCR, while TCRdb's copy carries only in-frame clones and drops some. This sample carries 150,000 to 200,000 clones, around 90% of them seen once, and the ten largest clones take around 1%. The sample was PBMCs. Every receptor here comes from a boy aged 2 to 10 in good health and CMV-seronegative. Both conserved end residues are part of each CDR3. D genes are given only for firm matches. The size entry is marked missing in some rows and otherwise reads once, few, many or a size class.

v_gene	d_gene	j_gene	abundance	CDR3aa	CDR3nt
TRBV5-4	.	TRBJ2-7	.	CASSLEGQLYEQYF	TGTGCCAGCAGCTTGGAAGGACAGCTCTACGAGCAGTACTTC
TRBV5-6	.	TRBJ1-6	.	CASSIETGYNSPLHF	TGTGCCAGCAGCATAGAGACGGGTTATAATTCACCCCTCCACTTT
TRBV19	.	TRBJ1-1	few	CASSARGGYTEAFF	TGTGCCAGTAGTGCGAGAGGAGGATACACTGAAGCTTTCTTT
TRBV7-7	.	TRBJ2-1	.	CASSSRLVGDNEQFF	TGTGCCAGCAGCTCCCGACTAGTAGGGGACAATGAGCAGTTCTTC
TRBV11-2	TRBD1	TRBJ2-7	.	CASSLVTGADEQYF	TGTGCCAGCAGCTTAGTTACAGGGGCGGACGAGCAGTACTTC
TRBV27	.	TRBJ2-7	.	CASSADSYEQYF	TGTGCCAGTTCTGCGGATTCCTACGAGCAGTACTTC
TRBV9	TRBD1	TRBJ1-1	.	CASSDSKQGRGTEAFF	TGTGCCAGCAGCGATTCCAAACAGGGGAGAGGCACTGAAGCTTTCTTT
TRBV28	TRBD2	TRBJ2-5	.	CASSPPGGGAPQETQYF	TGTGCCAGCAGCCCACCTGGCGGGGGGGCCCCTCAAGAGACCCAGTACTTC
TRBV9	TRBD2	TRBJ2-3	.	CASSVGRGGPDTQYF	TGTGCCAGCAGCGTAGGCCGGGGAGGGCCAGATACGCAGTATTTT
TRBV4-1	.	TRBJ2-2	.	CASSNTPSERGTGELFF	TGCGCCAGCAGCAACACCCCTAGCGAGCGAGGCACCGGGGAGCTGTTTTTT
TRBV6-5	.	TRBJ1-1	.	CASSLRGRGTEAFF	TGTGCCAGCAGTCTAAGGGGTAGAGGCACTGAAGCTTTCTTT
TRBV28	.	TRBJ1-2	once	CASISGQPYGYTF	TGTGCCAGCATTAGTGGACAGCCATATGGCTACACCTTC
TRBV5-4	TRBD2	TRBJ2-2	.	CASFRGGDNTGELFF	TGTGCCAGCTTTCGGGGGGGCGACAACACCGGGGAGCTGTTTTTT
TRBV7-8	.	TRBJ1-5	.	CASSSTESRTYNQPQHF	TGTGCCAGCAGCTCGACAGAGTCTCGTACTTACAATCAGCCCCAGCATTTT
TRBV5-1	TRBD2	TRBJ2-2	.	CASSLPGLAGGSTGELFF	TGCGCCAGCAGCTTACCAGGACTAGCGGGAGGATCCACCGGGGAGCTGTTTTTT
TRBV28	TRBD1	TRBJ1-4	.	CASSPHGQDEKLFF	TGTGCCAGCAGCCCCCATGGACAGGATGAAAAACTGTTTTTT